This T cell receptor (beta chain) appears in the sequencing data of a study of blood T cell repertoires in COVID-19 (dated by TCRdb to about 2020). Regarding the research as a whole: Collaborator samples came from the United States, Italy and Spain and covered acute and convalescent phases of COVID-19. The prospective study material was composed of cDNA or gDNA derived from T cells, B-cell-depleted T cells, or PBMCs. The dataset comprised deeply sampled blood TCRbeta repertoires from subjects exposed to, actively infected with, or recovered from COVID-19. The repertoires were made available in a free public database intended to serve as a resource for research on the immune response to SARS-CoV-2. Samples were obtained from the ongoing ImmuneRACE study (first 160 participants) and from 1,254 subjects provided by 6 global collaborators. The sample metadata nearly always contained a de-identified subject ID, COVID-19 status, age in years and sex. Where available, HLA class I and class II types were obtained from metadata supplied by the sample provider rather than from assay-based typing. Study-wide findings and limitations: Clinical and demographic metadata were provided uncurated, with the amount varying by source and participant.

Whole blood was collected in K2EDTA tubes by collaborating institutions according to the institutions' own protocols. For TCRbeta analysis, collaborator samples were shipped as frozen whole blood, as isolated PBMCs, or as DNA extracted from either sample type. The CDR3 contains 19 residues, cysteine and phenylalanine counted. Only the CDR3 DNA stays, 57 bases, in frame from base 1. Germline trimming: 0 bases from V, 1 base from J; junction bases outside gene matches: 10. CDR1 and CDR2, per the germline V gene, are MGHRA and YSYEKL. The immunoSEQ Assay, a bias-controlled multiplex PCR, was used to amplify TCRbeta CDR3 regions from genomic DNA. The authors' pipeline ran thus. The number of nucleated cells in each sample was estimated from the amplification of reference gene primers within the assay. To quantify the absolute abundance of each unique TCRbeta CDR3 rearrangement, sequence reads were collapsed and filtered. For each sample, productive Simpson clonality was calculated by taking the square root of Simpson's diversity index across productive rearrangements. Held by TCRdb, this immuneACCESS table contains in-frame sequences only and omits some clones. Under half of the omission traces to an unresolved V gene where checked; the cause of the rest is unknown. D and trimming come from the DNA, and the V and J calls and clone size come from that table. In this sample the table shows fewer than 90,000 clones, just over 85% of which occur a single time. The ten largest clones take up about 8% of the sample.

To note about this clone: It lacks a known antigen. No much larger clone exists at a distance of one base, and base qualities are not known.

The sample was peripheral blood. This receptor was identified in a man aged 30-40 years with acute or convalescent COVID-19. The rearranged chain carries TRBV4-1 and TRBJ2-4, and 9 junctional nucleotides match TRBD2. The CDR3 protein is CASSQDGSSREGAKNIQYF. In nucleotide form, the sequence is TGCGCCAGCAGCCAAGATGGGAGTTCGCGGGAGGGTGCCAAAAACATTCAGTACTTC.